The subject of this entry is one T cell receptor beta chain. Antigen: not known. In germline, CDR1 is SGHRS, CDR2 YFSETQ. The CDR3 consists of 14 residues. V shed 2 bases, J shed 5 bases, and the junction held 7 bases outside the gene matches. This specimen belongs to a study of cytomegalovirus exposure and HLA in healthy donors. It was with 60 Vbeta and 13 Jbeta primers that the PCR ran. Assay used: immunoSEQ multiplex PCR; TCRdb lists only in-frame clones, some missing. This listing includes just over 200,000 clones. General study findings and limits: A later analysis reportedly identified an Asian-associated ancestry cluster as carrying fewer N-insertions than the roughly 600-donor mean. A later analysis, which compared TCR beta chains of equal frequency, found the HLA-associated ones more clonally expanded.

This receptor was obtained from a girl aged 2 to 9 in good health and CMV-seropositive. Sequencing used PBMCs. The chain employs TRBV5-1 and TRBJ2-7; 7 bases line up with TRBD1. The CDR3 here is CASSFRSQGDEQYF. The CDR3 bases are TGCGCCAGCAGCTTCCGCTCCCAGGGGGACGAGCAGTACTTC.